The 13 T cell receptor beta chains given below trace back to one sample, sequenced in a study of shared clonotypes between healthy human individuals. The method was immunoSEQ multiplex PCR; TCRdb's version includes in-frame clones alone and lacks a portion of them. The sample consists of approximately 2,000,000 clones, approximately 92% of them appearing once. CD45RO-negative, CCR7-selected cells formed the naive CD8 fraction, which excluded terminally differentiated effector memory CD45RA+ cells. Sequencing was done on a sample of naive CD8+ T cells from PBMCs. These receptors all stem from a man younger than 35 in good health. Some clones in this sample may be carry-over from other donors' samples.

This chain joins TRBV9 and TRBJ2-2, with 7 nucleotides matching TRBD1. The CDR3 runs to 19 residues. CDR1 and CDR2 from the germline V gene are SGDLS and YYNGEE. With 0 bases clipped from V and 3 bases from J, the junction kept 14 bases outside the gene matches. CDR3 amino acids: CASSVGKGWGQYHTGELFF. The CDR3 DNA reads TGTGCCAGCAGCGTAGGAAAGGGCTGGGGACAGTACCACACCGGGGAGCTGTTTTTT.

The chain carries TRBV5-1 and TRBJ2-7; no definite D call. Per germline, CDR1 SGHRS and CDR2 YFSETQ. Deletions cut 3 bases from V and 0 bases from J, with 13 bases between. This CDR3 is 15 amino acids long. The CDR3 nucleotides are TGCGCCAGCAGCTCTTTTTCCAGGAGCTCCTACGAGCAGTACTTC. It encodes CASSSFSRSSYEQYF.

The chain couples TRBV4-1 to TRBJ2-5, with D possibly matching TRBD1 (5 bases). The CDR3 is 13 amino acids. CDR1 is MGHRA, CDR2 YSYEKL, per germline. V was pared by 3 bases and J by 5 bases, with 10 bases between. CDR3 in DNA: TGCGCCAGCAGCCACGGCCCAGGGGAGACCCAGTACTTC. Residues: CASSHGPGETQYF.

The V gene is TRBV5-1, the J gene TRBJ2-2; TRBD2 matches at 10 bases. Looked up from germline, CDR1 is SGHRS and CDR2 is YFSETQ. The CDR3 consists of 17 residues. The trim removed 4 bases at V and 6 bases at J, leaving 12 bases unmatched. CDR3 DNA sequence: TGCGCCAGCAGCACACACCCTAGCGGGAGCAGGTCCGGGGAGCTGTTTTTT. Its protein is CASSTHPSGSRSGELFF.

V and J are TRBV5-6 and TRBJ2-7; maybe TRBD2 (6 bases). The V gene lost 0 bases and the J gene lost 0 bases, with 13 bases spanning the gap. This CDR3 is 16 amino acids long. Germline values: CDR1 SGHDT, CDR2 YYEEEE. The CDR3, as DNA: TGTGCCAGCAGCTTGGTGGATTGGCGGGACTCCTACGAGCAGTACTTC. Encoded protein: CASSLVDWRDSYEQYF.

The chain recombines TRBV28 with TRBJ1-5; D unclear. The ends were cut back, 3 bases at V and 6 bases at J, with 12 bases in the middle. Germline CDR1 is MDHEN and CDR2 is SYDVKM. This CDR3 region has 14 residues. Here the CDR3 reads CASSFVGYGQPQHF. The CDR3 DNA sequence: TGTGCCAGCAGTTTCGTTGGCTACGGTCAGCCCCAGCATTTT.

The chain links TRBV10-3 to TRBJ2-7; 7 bases map to TRBD2. J lost 7 bases, V lost 3 bases, and 15 bases had no gene match. The CDR3 has 16 residues. CDR1 is ENHRY, CDR2 SYGVKD, per germline. CDR3 loop: CAISDVFGRLGGEQYF. The CDR3 bases are TGTGCCATCAGTGACGTTTTTGGGCGGCTGGGGGGGGAGCAGTACTTC.

This rearrangement joins TRBV5-6 to TRBJ2-7; 8 positions agree with TRBD1. The CDR3 has 14 residues. J lost 6 bases, V lost 4 bases, and 9 bases had no gene match. Germline CDR1 is SGHDT and CDR2 is YYEEEE. The CDR3 is CASSAATGVSEQYF. As DNA, the CDR3 is TGTGCCAGCAGCGCCGCGACAGGGGTTTCCGAGCAGTACTTC.

The genes are TRBV11-2 and TRBJ1-1; no clear D gene. In germline, CDR1 is SGHAT, CDR2 FQNNGV. Trimming cost V 1 base and J 0 bases, with 12 bases left between them. This CDR3 spans 16 amino acids. This CDR3 is CASSLVRFPMNTEAFF. CDR3 sequence (DNA): TGTGCCAGCAGCTTAGTTAGGTTCCCCATGAACACTGAAGCTTTCTTT.

The V call is TRBV7-8, the J call TRBJ2-7; D unclear. The CDR3 totals 15 residues. V gave up 0 bases and J gave up 3 bases, with 12 bases separating them. CDR1 and CDR2 from the germline V gene are SGHVS and FQNEAQ. CDR3 in amino acids: CASSLARSTVYEQYF. The CDR3 DNA follows: TGTGCCAGCAGCTTAGCCCGTTCGACTGTCTACGAGCAGTACTTC.

The chain carries TRBV15 and TRBJ1-1, with D perhaps TRBD1 (6 bases). The CDR3 totals 14 residues. Trimming left V 1 base short and J 4 bases short, with 10 bases between. Germline V gives CDR1 LNHNV, CDR2 YYDKDF (reference sequence). The CDR3 spells CATSRVIGGTEAFF. In DNA, the CDR3 is TGTGCCACCAGCAGAGTTATAGGGGGCACTGAAGCTTTCTTT.

The CDR3 nucleotides are TGTGCCAGCAGCGAGGGCGGGACACCGGGGGATGAAAAACTGTTTTTT. Translation: CASSEGGTPGDEKLFF. This chain connects TRBV9 to TRBJ1-4, with D possibly TRBD1 on 6 matching bases. The V gene's germline CDR1 is SGDLS and CDR2 YYNGEE. V lost 3 bases and J lost 6, with 18 bases in between. CDR3 length: 16 amino acids.

This clone occurred once. The chain links TRBV2 to TRBJ2-3; TRBD1 is a possible D gene (7 bases). CDR1 SNHLY and CDR2 FYNNEI come from the germline V gene. Trimming stripped 5 bases from V and 6 bases from J, with 18 bases between. This CDR3 has 15 residues. The CDR3, as DNA: TGTGCCAGCAGTCCCGGACAGGACGCGGGGGATACGCAGTATTTT. Protein product: CASSPGQDAGDTQYF.